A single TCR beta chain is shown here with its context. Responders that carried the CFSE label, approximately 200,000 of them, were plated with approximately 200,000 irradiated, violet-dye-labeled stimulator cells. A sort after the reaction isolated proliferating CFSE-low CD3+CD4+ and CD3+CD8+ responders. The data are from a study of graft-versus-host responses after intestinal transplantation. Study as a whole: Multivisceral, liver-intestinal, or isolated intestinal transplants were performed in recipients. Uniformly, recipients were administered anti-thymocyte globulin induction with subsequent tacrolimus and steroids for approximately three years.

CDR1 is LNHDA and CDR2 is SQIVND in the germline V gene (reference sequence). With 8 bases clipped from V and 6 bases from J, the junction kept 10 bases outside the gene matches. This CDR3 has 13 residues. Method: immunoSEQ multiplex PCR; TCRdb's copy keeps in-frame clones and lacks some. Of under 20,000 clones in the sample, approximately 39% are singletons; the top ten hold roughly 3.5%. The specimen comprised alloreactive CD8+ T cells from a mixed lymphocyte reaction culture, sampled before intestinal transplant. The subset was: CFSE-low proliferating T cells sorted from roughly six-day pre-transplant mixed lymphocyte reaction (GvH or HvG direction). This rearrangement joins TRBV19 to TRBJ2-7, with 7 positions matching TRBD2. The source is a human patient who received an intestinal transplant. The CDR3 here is CASSSGISSEQYF. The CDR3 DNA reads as TGTGCCAGTTCGAGCGGGATTTCATCCGAGCAGTACTTC.